A selection of T cell receptor beta chains follows, all from one sample in a study of identical twins. A single record per CDR3 protein comes from TCRdb applying MiXCR to the 5' RACE reads. The table includes just under 650,000 distinct CDR3 sequences, under 8.5% detected once. The same specimen was also included in a second study, on yellow fever vaccine responses in identical twins.

The sequencing sample was made of PBMCs. These receptors came from a woman aged 18-29 years in good health. CDR3s include the opening cysteine and the closing phenylalanine or tryptophan. D genes are given only for firm matches. Clone size, where shown, is once, few, many, or a class for clones that have expanded.

clone_size	j_call	v_call	d_call	cdr3_length	cdr3_nt	cdr3_aa
many	TRBJ2-3	TRBV10-2	TRBD1	16	TGCGCCAGCAGCGGGCCGGACAGGTGGAGCACAGATACGCAGTATTTT	CASSGPDRWSTDTQYF
-	TRBJ2-1	TRBV21-1	-	16	TGTGCCAGCAGCAAAGTGAGCAGGGTTGAAAGCGATGAGCAGTTCTTC	CASSKVSRVESDEQFF
many	TRBJ2-3	TRBV5-1	TRBD1	13	TGCGCCAGCAGCCTGACAGGGGGCGGTACGCAGTATTTT	CASSLTGGGTQYF
-	TRBJ2-5	TRBV11-1	TRBD1	17	TGTGCCAGCAGCTTACCCTTTCGGGACAGGGTAACGGAGACCCAGTACTTC	CASSLPFRDRVTETQYF
many	TRBJ2-1	TRBV5-1	TRBD2	15	TGCGCCAGCAGCCAAGCTAGCGGGGCTTACAATGAGCAGTTCTTC	CASSQASGAYNEQFF
many	TRBJ1-5	TRBV11-2	-	15	TGTGCCAGCAGCTTGGGACAATATAGCAATCAGCCCCAGCATTTT	CASSLGQYSNQPQHF
many	TRBJ2-2	TRBV5-4	-	15	TGTGCCAGCAGCTTGGGGGTAGTGGACACCGGGGAGCTGTTTTTT	CASSLGVVDTGELFF
-	TRBJ2-5	TRBV10-2	-	14	TGCGCCTCAAAGGCGCGGAGTCCTCAAGAGACCCAGTACTTC	CASKARSPQETQYF
few	TRBJ1-5	TRBV19	-	13	TGTGCCAGTAGCCCTACGGCGGTTAAGCCCCAGCATTTT	CASSPTAVKPQHF
-	TRBJ1-1	TRBV7-2	-	15	TGTGCCAGCAGCTTCTGGGTGACAGGTAACACTGAAGCTTTCTTT	CASSFWVTGNTEAFF
many	TRBJ2-2	TRBV12-3/TRBV12-4	-	16	TGTGCCAGCAGATCATCCGACGGAGTTAACACCGGGGAGCTGTTTTTT	CASRSSDGVNTGELFF
-	TRBJ2-7	TRBV12-3/TRBV12-4	TRBD2	14	TGTGCCAGCAGTACTAGCGGTTACTCCTACGAGCAGTACTTC	CASSTSGYSYEQYF
few	TRBJ2-3	TRBV4-1	-	16	TGCGCCAGCAGCCAAGGGGGCAGGGGTAGCACAGATACGCAGTATTTT	CASSQGGRGSTDTQYF
few	TRBJ2-5	TRBV12-3/TRBV12-4	-	15	TGTGCCAGCAGTTTAGCTCTACTAGACGGGGAGACCCAGTACTTC	CASSLALLDGETQYF
few	TRBJ2-6	TRBV6-1	-	15	TGTGCCAGCACGTCTGAGGTCTCTGGGGCCAACGTCCTGACTTTC	CASTSEVSGANVLTF
few	TRBJ2-1	TRBV27	-	14	TGTGCCAGCAGCCCGCGGCCGGACTCGGATGAGCAGTTCTTC	CASSPRPDSDEQFF
-	TRBJ1-5	TRBV12-3/TRBV12-4	-	13	TGTGCCAGCAGTTTAGCATTGGATCAGCCCCAGCATTTT	CASSLALDQPQHF
-	TRBJ2-7	TRBV11-2	TRBD2	14	TGTGCCAGCAGCTTGGGACTAGGGACCTACGAGCAGTACTTC	CASSLGLGTYEQYF
few	TRBJ2-1	TRBV12-5	TRBD2	17	TGTGCTAGTGGTTTGGTACCTAGCGGGAGCTCCTACAATGAGCAGTTCTTC	CASGLVPSGSSYNEQFF
-	TRBJ2-2	TRBV5-1	TRBD1	15	TGCGCCAGCAGCTCAACACAGGGGGCCATCGGGGAGCTGTTTTTT	CASSSTQGAIGELFF
-	TRBJ2-2	TRBV19	-	14	TGTGCCACAGAGGAGGGAGGTGGCACCGGGGAGCTGTTTTTT	CATEEGGGTGELFF
many	TRBJ2-5	TRBV10-3	TRBD2	13	TGTGCCATCAGTCCCGGGGGGAAAGAGACCCAGTACTTC	CAISPGGKETQYF
-	TRBJ2-7	TRBV7-7	-	15	TGTGCCAGCAGCTTAGGTTCTGGACAGAGCTACGAGCAGTACTTC	CASSLGSGQSYEQYF
-	TRBJ1-2	TRBV6-5	-	12	TGTGCCAGCAGTTACTCCGCGGGGGGCTACACCTTC	CASSYSAGGYTF
-	TRBJ2-3	TRBV5-4	TRBD2	15	TGTGCCAGCAGGGACGGACTAGCGAGCACAGATACGCAGTATTTT	CASRDGLASTDTQYF
many	TRBJ2-5	TRBV20-1	TRBD2	15	TGCAGTGCTACTAAACCTAGCGGGGGGAAAGAGACCCAGTACTTC	CSATKPSGGKETQYF
many	TRBJ2-7	TRBV9	TRBD2	13	TGTGCCAGCGGGGCGGGAGTTTCCTACGAGCAGTACTTC	CASGAGVSYEQYF
-	TRBJ1-1	TRBV19	TRBD1	12	TGTGCCACCGCACAGGGGTTAAGTGAAGCTTTCTTT	CATAQGLSEAFF
many	TRBJ2-1	TRBV20-1	-	16	TGCAGTGCTAGAGCAAGGGACACTCGCTCCTACAATGAGCAGTTCTTC	CSARARDTRSYNEQFF
-	TRBJ1-2	TRBV28	-	12	TGTGCCACCTCAGAGGGTTACTATGGCTACACCTTC	CATSEGYYGYTF
many	TRBJ2-5	TRBV12-3/TRBV12-4	TRBD1	12	TGTGCCAGCAGCCTGGACAGGGTGACCCAGTACTTC	CASSLDRVTQYF
-	TRBJ2-7	TRBV5-6	TRBD1	14	TGTGCCAGCAGCCCGGGACAGAAGTACTACGAGCAGTACTTC	CASSPGQKYYEQYF
-	TRBJ2-2	TRBV27	TRBD1	16	TGTGCCAGCAGTCAAAAGAAGGGGGCGTCCACCGGGGAGCTGTTTTTT	CASSQKKGASTGELFF
many	TRBJ1-1	TRBV4-1	-	17	TGCGCCAGCACCGAAGCCGTGGGGACATTCATGAACACTGAAGCTTTCTTT	CASTEAVGTFMNTEAFF
few	TRBJ2-1	TRBV5-1	TRBD1	16	TGCGCCAGCAGCGACCGGGACAGGGGGCTGAACAATGAGCAGTTCTTC	CASSDRDRGLNNEQFF
many	TRBJ2-1	TRBV12-3/TRBV12-4	TRBD2	15	TGTGCCAGCAGTATCGGACTAGCGGGAGTTAATGAGCAGTTCTTC	CASSIGLAGVNEQFF
few	TRBJ1-3	TRBV19	-	15	TGTGCCAGTAGTATTGGGCCCAGCTCTGGAAACACCATATATTTT	CASSIGPSSGNTIYF
many	TRBJ1-5	TRBV9	TRBD1	14	TGTGCCAGCAGCGTAGGACAGGGGAATCAGCCCCAGCATTTT	CASSVGQGNQPQHF
many	TRBJ2-5	TRBV15	-	13	TGTGCCACCAGCAGAGATCTCCGTGAGACCCAGTACTTC	CATSRDLRETQYF
few	TRBJ1-2	TRBV12-3/TRBV12-4	-	10	TGTGCCAGCAGTAGAGGACTAAACACCTTC	CASSRGLNTF
many	TRBJ1-5	TRBV15	TRBD1	19	TGTGCCACCAGCCCTCAGGGGGACTCAATAAGGAGTATGGGTCAGCCCCAGCATTTT	CATSPQGDSIRSMGQPQHF
many	TRBJ2-3	TRBV29-1	TRBD1	19	TGCAGCGTTGTTTCTTGGGAGACCGACAGGGAAACCCGCACAGATACGCAGTATTTT	CSVVSWETDRETRTDTQYF
-	TRBJ2-7	TRBV5-5	-	13	TGTGCCATCGGCCCCGGGCTCCCCTGCGAGCAGTACTTC	CAIGPGLPCEQYF
-	TRBJ2-2	TRBV3-1	TRBD1	14	TGTGCCAGCCGTACAGGGGGCACCACCGGGGAGCTGTTTTTT	CASRTGGTTGELFF